This T cell receptor (beta chain) was sequenced in a study of cytotoxic CD8 clonotypes in ibrutinib-treated CLL. Sequenced by immunoSEQ multiplex PCR; TCRdb stores in-frame clones only, minus some. The sample holds fewer than 55,000 clones, roughly three fifths seen once. Germline V gene sequence: CDR1 SGHTA, CDR2 FQGNSA. The J segment lost 0 bases and the V segment lost 2 bases, leaving 10 bases of the junction unmatched. CDR3 size: 18 residues. The J gene is TRBJ1-2, the V gene TRBV7-2, with 9 bases fitting TRBD1. This receptor was identified in a human donor with chronic lymphocytic leukemia. Sequenced material: PBMCs, taken after 24 months of ibrutinib treatment. CDR3 DNA sequence: TGTGCCAGCAGCTTAACCGGGACAGGGCATTCGACTAACTATGGCTACACCTTC. Its translation: CASSLTGTGHSTNYGYTF.